The 21 T cell receptor beta chains below all came from one sample that was sequenced in a study of vaccination effects on CD4 cells after COVID-19. These TCRs' antigens remain unknown. ViraFEST expansion of antigen-specific CD4+ T cells with viral peptide pools preceded sequencing. At the end of about ten days of culture, CD4+ T cells were isolated. The infection with SARS-CoV-2 (confirmed by PCR) occurred in this person between March and December 2020. The method was immunoSEQ multiplex PCR; TCRdb's version includes in-frame clones alone and lacks a portion of them. The profile shows under 55,000 clones, about 75% of them singletons. Specimen: CD4+ T cells from PBMCs cultured with a peptide pool, collected before COVID-19 vaccination. These receptors were obtained from a human donor who had a prior SARS-CoV-2 infection.

Regarding this clone: At one end, the junction sequence differs from germline, possibly due to a read error. The chain links TRBV7-9 to TRBJ2-1; D may be TRBD2 (5 bases). Looked up from germline, CDR1 is SEHNR and CDR2 is FQNEAQ (reference sequence). This CDR3 has 12 amino acids. CDR3 in amino acids: CASSSTRNGQFF. CDR3 sequence (DNA): TGTGCCAGCAGCTCCACTAGAAATGGGCAGTTCTTC.

The CDR3 sequence: CASSPQIPQRGSSYNEQFF. DNA of the CDR3: TGTGCCAGCTCACCCCAGATTCCCCAGCGGGGGAGCTCCTACAATGAGCAGTTCTTC. The rearrangement links TRBV18 to TRBJ2-1; TRBD2 aligns across 8 bases. Germline loops: CDR1 KGHSH, CDR2 LQKENI. There are 19 residues in the CDR3. With 3 bases clipped from V and 0 bases from J, the junction kept 13 bases outside the gene matches.

V is TRBV5-4 and J is TRBJ2-2; 7 bases agree with TRBD1. The germline CDR1 and CDR2 sequences are SGHNT and YYREEE (reference sequence). The J segment lost 4 bases and the V segment lost 3 bases, leaving 6 bases of the junction unmatched. The CDR3 length is 15 residues. The CDR3 bases are TGTGCCAGCAGCTACGGACAGGACGGCACCGGGGAGCTGTTTTTT. Translation gives CASSYGQDGTGELFF.

The chain joins TRBV30 to TRBJ2-4, with a weak D call TRBD1 (5 bases). This CDR3 has 18 amino acids. From germline, CDR1 is GTSNPN and CDR2 SVGIG (reference sequence). Trimming took off 0 bases at V and 0 bases at J, with 18 bases between the two ends. CDR3 protein: CAWSVGRDKPLAKNIQYF. CDR3 nucleotides: TGTGCCTGGAGTGTGGGCAGGGATAAACCGCTAGCCAAAAACATTCAGTACTTC. Looking up the rest from reference TRBV30 and TRBJ2-4 gives the full variable domain: SQTIHQWPATLVQPVGSPLSLECTVEGTSNPNLYWYRQAAGRGLQLLFYSVGIGQISSEVPQNLSASRPQDRQFILSSKKLLLSDSGFYLCAWSVGRDKPLAKNIQYFGAGTRLSVL.

The chain employs TRBV5-1 and TRBJ2-1, with D possibly being TRBD1 or TRBD2 (6 bases each). V lost 0 bases to trimming and J lost 5 bases, with 12 bases between them. CDR3 length: 15 residues. Germline V gene data show CDR1 as SGHRS and CDR2 as YFSETQ. CDR3 nucleotide sequence: TGCGCCAGCAGCTTGGCCGGGGGCAGGGACAATGAGCAGTTCTTC. It yields the protein CASSLAGGRDNEQFF.

A remark on this clone: At one of its ends the junction is not consistent with the germline gene, which may arise from a read error. The chain combines TRBV6-2 or TRBV6-3 with TRBJ2-7; the match to TRBD1 covers 7 bases. Germline CDR1 reads MNHEY; CDR2 reads SVGEGT. The CDR3 loop spans 13 amino acids. The DNA of the CDR3 is TGTGCCAGCAGCCCAGGGGGTCCCTACAAGCAGTACTTC. Its translation: CASSPGGPYKQYF.

The chain employs TRBV2 and TRBJ2-7; TRBD1 agrees at 11 bases. J lost 4 bases, V lost 1 base, and 3 bases had no gene match. CDR3 length equals 15 residues. Looked up from germline, CDR1 is SNHLY and CDR2 is FYNNEI. CDR3 nucleotide sequence: TGTGCCAGCAGTGAAGGGACAGGGGGCAGATACGAGCAGTACTTC. This translates into CASSEGTGGRYEQYF.

V is TRBV29-1 and J is TRBJ1-4; D may be TRBD1 (6 bases). Germline V gene lookup returns CDR1 SQVTM and CDR2 ANQGSEA. V was cut by 6 bases and J by 2 bases, with 13 bases left in between. The CDR3 consists of 14 residues. The CDR3 coding sequence is TGCAGCGTCGATGATACAGGGACTAATGAAAAACTGTTTTTT. Amino acids: CSVDDTGTNEKLFF.

The chain employs TRBV18 and TRBJ1-1; TRBD1 might be the D (5 bases). CDR1 and CDR2 (germline): KGHSH, LQKENI. V lost 0 bases, J lost 6 bases, and 8 bases lay in between. The CDR3 is 13 amino acids. CDR3 coding DNA: TGTGCCAGCTCACCACCCGGGGCGGCTGAAGCTTTCTTT. Translation: CASSPPGAAEAFF. Together with reference TRBV18 and TRBJ1-1, the CDR3 gives the full variable domain: NAGVMQNPRHLVRRRGQEARLRCSPMKGHSHVYWYRQLPEEGLKFMVYLQKENIIDESGMPKERFSAEFPKEGPSILRIQQVVRGDSAAYFCASSPPGAAEAFFGQGTRLTVV.

This sequence joins TRBV27 and TRBJ1-6, with D possibly being TRBD1 (5 bases). V lost 7 bases to trimming and J lost 9 bases, with 22 bases between them. Germline loops: CDR1 MNHEY, CDR2 SMNVEV (reference sequence). The CDR3 loop spans 16 amino acids. The DNA for the CDR3 is TGTGCCAGCACCCTTCACGGGGACCAGTCGATTTCACCCCTCCACTTT. Translation: CASTLHGDQSISPLHF.

V and J are TRBV2 and TRBJ1-4; 10 bases line up with TRBD1. CDR1 and CDR2 (germline): SNHLY, FYNNEI. V gave up 6 bases and J gave up 8 bases; unmatched junction bases: 6. The CDR3 length is 14 residues. The CDR3 reads CASSVDRGREKLFF. CDR3 DNA: TGTGCCAGCAGCGTAGACAGGGGGCGGGAAAAACTGTTTTTT.

V gene TRBV15 combines with J gene TRBJ2-5; D unresolved. The CDR3 is 16 residues long. The germline gives CDR1 LNHNV, CDR2 YYDKDF (reference sequence). V was cut by 0 bases and J by 2 bases, with 13 bases left in between. The CDR3 reads CATSRDLTNGQETQYF. In DNA form, the CDR3 reads TGTGCCACCAGCAGAGATTTGACGAATGGGCAAGAGACCCAGTACTTC.

The chain uses TRBV9 and TRBJ1-1; TRBD1 matches 8 bases. Germline trimming cut 6 bases from V and 3 bases from J; bases unmatched to any gene: 10. The CDR3 length is 15 residues. Per germline, CDR1 SGDLS and CDR2 YYNGEE. This CDR3 is CASTLVQGGDTEAFF. Written as DNA, the CDR3 is TGTGCCAGCACCTTAGTACAGGGGGGAGACACTGAAGCTTTCTTT.

This rearrangement joins TRBV11-3 to TRBJ1-3; D is ambiguous. CDR1 SGHNT and CDR2 YENEEA come from the germline V gene. The V end lost 5 bases, the J end lost 0 bases, and 11 bases lay between the germline ends. This CDR3 region has 15 residues. The CDR3 nucleotides are TGTGCCAGCAGCCGTGACTCCACCTCTGGAAACACCATATATTTT. It translates to CASSRDSTSGNTIYF. Looking up the rest from reference TRBV11-3 and TRBJ1-3 gives the full variable domain: EAGVVQSPRYKIIEKKQPVAFWCNPISGHNTLYWYLQNLGQGPELLIRYENEEAVDDSQLPKDRFSAERLKGVDSTLKIQPAELGDSAVYLCASSRDSTSGNTIYFGEGSWLTVV.

This clone has only a few counts. This chain links TRBV6-2 or TRBV6-3 with TRBJ1-1, with TRBD1 matching over 7 bases. Germline trimming cut 2 bases from V and 6 bases from J; bases unmatched to any gene: 0. The germline V gene encodes CDR1 MNHEY and CDR2 SVGEGT. There are 12 residues in the CDR3. The CDR3: CASSYGTAEAFF. The CDR3 bases are TGTGCCAGCAGTTACGGGACAGCTGAAGCTTTCTTT.

This clone has a single count. The chain uses TRBV4-3 and TRBJ1-5; D is unresolved. Germline V gives CDR1 LGHNA, CDR2 YSLEER. The ends were cut back, 5 bases at V and 7 bases at J, with 18 bases in the middle. CDR3 length: 15 amino acids. The CDR3, as DNA: TGCGCCAGCAGCTCCCACTACAGCAGTAGGCAGCCCCAGCATTTT. It encodes CASSSHYSSRQPQHF.

V gene TRBV2 combines with J gene TRBJ1-2, with D unclear. Between the trimmed V and J ends, which lost 3 bases and 0 bases, there was a span of 5 bases. The CDR3 extends over 13 amino acids. From germline, CDR1 is SNHLY and CDR2 FYNNEI. CDR3 protein: CASSDEANYGYTF. As DNA, the CDR3 is TGTGCCAGCAGTGATGAGGCTAACTATGGCTACACCTTC.

This clone turned up a few times. The chain combines TRBV2 with TRBJ2-7; TRBD2 matches 7 bases. CDR3 length: 13 residues. Germline V CDR1 and CDR2: SNHLY, FYNNEI. The V and J ends lost 6 bases and 3 bases, in that order; junction bases with no gene match: 5. The chain's CDR3 is CASSQRGGYEQYF. The CDR3 DNA is TGTGCCAGCAGCCAGCGGGGTGGCTACGAGCAGTACTTC.

This sequence joins TRBV2 and TRBJ1-1; 10 bases line up with TRBD1. The germline V gene has CDR1 SNHLY and CDR2 FYNNEI. CDR3 length: 15 residues. The V and J ends lost 5 bases and 5 bases, in that order; junction bases with no gene match: 8. The chain's CDR3 is CASSLTGTGETEAFF. CDR3 bases: TGTGCCAGCAGTCTCACCGGGACAGGGGAAACTGAAGCTTTCTTT.

This clone was observed once. V and J are TRBV5-4 and TRBJ1-5; D call uncertain. This CDR3 contains 13 residues. V was pared by 2 bases and J by 4 bases, with 7 bases between. The germline gives CDR1 SGHNT, CDR2 YYREEE (reference sequence). The CDR3 spells CASSLDKNQPQHF. DNA for the CDR3: TGTGCCAGCAGCTTAGACAAAAATCAGCCCCAGCATTTT.

V and J are TRBV4-3 and TRBJ1-3; perhaps TRBD1 as D (5 bases). The germline V gene has CDR1 LGHNA and CDR2 YSLEER. The ends were cut back, 4 bases at V and 0 bases at J, with 19 bases in the middle. This CDR3 has 18 amino acids. This CDR3 is CASSRQAAGLSSGNTIYF. The DNA for the CDR3 is TGCGCCAGCAGCCGCCAGGCAGCAGGGTTGAGCTCTGGAAACACCATATATTTT.